The 27 T cell receptor beta chains in this list originate from one sample, sequenced in a study of tumor-infiltrating lymphocytes in primary liver carcinoma. Germline DNA was extracted alongside blood RNA, which was obtained from unsorted whole blood. Reverse transcription of about 0.5 ug total RNA with a constant-region primer produced TCR beta cDNA. ARM-PCR was slightly modified, and three nested multiplex PCR rounds with it gave rise to the TCR beta libraries. Primers for the first two PCR rounds were TRBV1-TRBV30 forward primers and a C-beta reverse primer (approximately 10 cycles per round). Each CDR3 protein is one row after TCRdb ran MiXCR on the multiplex PCR reads. The sample holds 250,000 to 350,000 distinct CDR3 sequences, 50% to 60% seen once. Sequencing input: peripheral blood. These receptors originate from a young woman with primary liver carcinoma and hepatitis B virus infection.

The V call is TRBV7-9, the J call TRBJ2-7; D is ambiguous. CDR3 length equals 13 residues. Trimming took off 1 base at V and 4 bases at J, with 8 bases between the two ends. Germline V gene lookup returns CDR1 SEHNR and CDR2 FQNEAQ (reference sequence). The CDR3: CASSLVAGYEQYF. CDR3 bases: TGTGCCAGCAGCTTAGTCGCCGGATACGAGCAGTACTTC.

The rearrangement uses TRBV30 and TRBJ2-7; a weak D match, TRBD1 (5 bases). CDR1 and CDR2 from the germline V gene are GTSNPN and SVGIG (reference sequence). The V gene lost 5 bases and the J gene lost 3 bases, with 14 bases spanning the gap. This CDR3 is 13 amino acids long. The CDR3 DNA reads as TGTGCCTGGGATCAGGGTTTCCTCTACGAGCAGTACTTC. Translation gives CAWDQGFLYEQYF.

This clonotype appeared a few times. The genes are TRBV29-1 and TRBJ2-1, with 12 positions matching TRBD2. Germline CDR1 SQVTM, CDR2 ANQGSEA. V lost 2 bases to trimming and J lost 7 bases; unmatched junction nucleotides: 6. This CDR3 comprises 15 residues. The CDR3 spells CSVEFLAGGRNEQFF. In DNA, the CDR3 is TGCAGCGTTGAATTCCTAGCGGGAGGGAGGAATGAGCAGTTCTTC.

This clonotype has more than one count but fewer than ten. The chain joins TRBV29-1 to TRBJ2-1, with a possible D match to TRBD2 (5 bases). The CDR3 is 15 residues long. V lost 0 bases to trimming and J lost 3 bases, with 12 bases between them. Per the germline V gene, CDR1 is SQVTM and CDR2 is ANQGSEA. CDR3 in DNA: TGCAGCGTTGAAGATCGAAGGACTTACTACAATGAGCAGTTCTTC. Translated: CSVEDRRTYYNEQFF.

Regarding this clonotype: A much larger clone differs from this one at a single base, so this may be a read error. This chain joins TRBV29-1 and TRBJ2-5; perhaps TRBD2 as D (6 bases). Trimming removed 0 bases at V and 5 bases at J, with 16 bases between. Germline V CDR1 and CDR2: SQVTM, ANQGSEA. This CDR3 has 15 amino acids. CDR3 DNA sequence: TGCAGCGTTGAAGAAACGAAGCGTCGGGGGGAGACCCAGTACTTC. The encoded protein is CSVEETKRRGETQYF.

Details on this clonotype: This clone may be a read error of a much larger clone one base away. The genes are TRBV29-1 and TRBJ2-4; D gene ambiguous. The germline V gene has CDR1 SQVTM and CDR2 ANQGSEA. The CDR3 has 11 amino acids. V lost 8 bases to trimming and J lost 6 bases, with 11 bases between them. CDR3 sequence reads: CSILTLNIQYF. The CDR3 DNA is TGCAGCATCCTAACTCTAAACATTCAGTACTTC.

In regard to this clonotype: The conserved closing phenylalanine or tryptophan is absent in this CDR3, likely reflecting a read error. This chain connects TRBV4-3 to TRBJ1-6; no reliable D call. Germline V lookup: CDR1 LGHNA, CDR2 YSLEER. The CDR3 loop spans 14 amino acids. The ends were cut back, 4 bases at V and 8 bases at J, with 12 bases in the middle. CDR3 amino acids: CASSRDTRDSPLHL. The DNA of the CDR3 is TGCGCCAGCAGCCGGGATACTCGGGATTCACCCCTCCACCTT.

The rearrangement joins TRBV5-5 to TRBJ2-7; D perhaps matches TRBD2 (5 bases). The germline V and J ends were trimmed by 3 bases and 5 bases, with 18 bases remaining between them. Germline CDR1 reads SGHKS; CDR2 reads YYEKEE (reference sequence). This CDR3 contains 15 residues. The CDR3 is CASSSAGLILDEQYF. The CDR3 DNA reads TGTGCCAGCAGCTCGGCCGGACTCATCCTAGACGAGCAGTACTTC. Together with reference TRBV5-5 and TRBJ2-7, the CDR3 gives the full variable domain: DAGVTQSPTHLIKTRGQQVTLRCSPISGHKSVSWYQQVLGQGPQFIFQYYEKEERGRGNFPDRFSARQFPNYSSELNVNALLLGDSALYLCASSSAGLILDEQYFGPGTRLTVT.

Points on this clonotype: The junction and the germline gene differ at one end; a read error may be behind it. The rearrangement uses TRBV11-2 and TRBJ2-5, with D hard to call. The CDR3 is 13 residues long. Germline V lookup: CDR1 SGHAT, CDR2 FQNNGV. CDR3 nucleotide sequence: TGTGCCAGCAACACGACGGACCAAGGGACCCAGTACTTC. Amino acid sequence: CASNTTDQGTQYF.

This sequence joins TRBV6-6 and TRBJ2-7, with D tentatively TRBD2 (6 bases). Trimming stripped 2 bases from V and 5 bases from J, with 10 bases between. The CDR3 runs 13 residues. The V gene's germline CDR1 is MNHNY and CDR2 SVGAGI (reference sequence). CDR3 sequence (DNA): TGTGCCAGCAGTTACATAGGGGAGGACGAGCAGTACTTC. As protein: CASSYIGEDEQYF.

The V and J genes are TRBV4-1 and TRBJ2-3, with TRBD2 matching 8 bases. The V gene end was trimmed by 0 bases and the J gene end by 14 bases; junction bases not matched to a gene: 19. The CDR3 is 17 residues long. CDR1 is MGHRA, CDR2 YSYEKL, per germline. The CDR3 protein is CASSQDSSGGSTTRRYF. CDR3 nucleotides: TGCGCCAGCAGCCAAGATTCCAGCGGGGGATCCACAACCCGGCGGTATTTT.

As for this clonotype: Germline and junction disagree at one end, which may indicate a read error. As DNA, the CDR3 is TGTGTCAGCAGTTACCAGACAGGTGACTACGAGCAGTACTTC. It encodes CVSSYQTGDYEQYF. The V call is TRBV6-2 or TRBV6-3, the J call TRBJ2-7; TRBD1 might be the D (6 bases). The CDR3 is 14 residues long. In germline, CDR1 is MNHEY, CDR2 SVGEGT.

This clonotype was recorded at least ten times. V gene TRBV4-2 combines with J gene TRBJ1-2; no clear D gene. This CDR3 contains 12 residues. V dropped 0 bases and J dropped 8 bases, with 7 bases sitting between them. Germline V CDR1 and CDR2: LGHNA, YNFKEQ. The CDR3 protein is CASSQEREGYTF. The CDR3 nucleotides are TGTGCCAGCAGCCAAGAACGAGAGGGCTACACCTTC.

This chain links TRBV11-2 with TRBJ2-5, with D possibly being TRBD1 (7 bases). The CDR3 runs to 13 residues. V lost 7 bases and J 10 bases, leaving 19 bases between the germline ends. Per the germline V gene, CDR1 is SGHAT and CDR2 is FQNNGV. DNA of the CDR3: TGTGCCAGCACGACCTGGACAGGAGGGATCCAGTACTTC. It is translated as CASTTWTGGIQYF.

The chain joins TRBV2 to TRBJ2-7; TRBD1 might be the D (5 bases). This CDR3 region has 13 residues. Germline CDR1 and CDR2: SNHLY and FYNNEI. Trimming left V 9 bases short and J 3 bases short, with 15 bases between. The CDR3 coding sequence is TGTGCCAGTGGGGATAAGGGGTACTACGAGCAGTACTTC. Translating gives CASGDKGYYEQYF. The full variable domain, completed using reference TRBV2 and TRBJ2-7, is EPEVTQTPSHQVTQMGQEVILRCVPISNHLYFYWYRQILGQKVEFLVSFYNNEISEKSEIFDDQFSVERPDGSNFTLKIRSTKLEDSAMYFCASGDKGYYEQYFGPGTRLTVT.

As concerns this clonotype: Given a much more abundant clone one base away, this may be a read error. V usage is TRBV29-1 and J usage is TRBJ2-1; a weak D match, TRBD1 (6 bases). Germline CDR1 SQVTM, CDR2 ANQGSEA. The CDR3 loop spans 14 amino acids. The CDR3 protein is CSVPQGVGSDEQSF. CDR3 nucleotides: TGCAGCGTTCCACAGGGTGTTGGCAGCGATGAGCAGTCCTTC.

A note on this clonotype: A read error may be the cause here, since a much bigger clone is one base away. The rearrangement joins TRBV4-1 to TRBJ1-1, with TRBD1 matching 7 bases. This CDR3 has 14 residues. Germline CDR1 reads MGHRA; CDR2 reads YSYEKL. The CDR3 nucleotides read TGCGTCAGCAGCCAGGGGGGACAGAGCACTGAAGCTTTCTTT. Amino acid sequence: CVSSQGGQSTEAFF.

The sample holds a few counts of this clonotype. The chain employs TRBV4-1 and TRBJ2-7, with 7 bases identical to TRBD1. The CDR3 consists of 17 residues. Germline CDR1 reads MGHRA; CDR2 reads YSYEKL. J was trimmed by 4 bases and V by 2 bases; bases with no gene match: 14. The CDR3 loop reads CASSQLQTGSLKYEQYF. In DNA, the CDR3 is TGCGCCAGCAGCCAACTTCAGACAGGGAGTTTAAAATACGAGCAGTACTTC.

The CDR3 region is CASSPGTSGVYEQYF. In DNA, the CDR3 is TGTGCCAGCTCACCGGGGACTAGCGGAGTGTACGAGCAGTACTTC. The rearrangement joins TRBV18 to TRBJ2-7; 11 bases map to TRBD2. Trimming at V came to 3 bases and at J to 4 bases, leaving 5 bases not matched to a gene. Germline V CDR1 and CDR2: KGHSH, LQKENI. This CDR3 has 15 residues.

This clonotype was observed many times. The chain uses TRBV6-6 and TRBJ2-5; D uncertain. Germline CDR1 reads MNHNY; CDR2 reads SVGAGI (reference sequence). The CDR3 length is 11 residues. V gave up 6 bases and J gave up 11 bases, with 13 bases separating them. This CDR3 is CASREYGSQYF. The CDR3 DNA reads as TGTGCCAGCAGGGAATACGGGTCACAGTACTTC.

The chain uses TRBV7-9 and TRBJ2-1; 8 bases line up with TRBD2. Germline V gene data show CDR1 as SEHNR and CDR2 as FQNEAQ (reference sequence). The CDR3 is 15 residues long. V gave up 2 bases and J gave up 2 bases; unmatched junction bases: 2. CDR3 residues: CASSLTSGAYNEQFF. CDR3 coding DNA: TGTGCCAGCAGCTTAACTAGCGGAGCCTACAATGAGCAGTTCTTC.

On this clonotype: A much larger clone differs from this one at a single base, so this may be a read error. The genes are TRBV4-1 and TRBJ2-2; D remains ambiguous. This CDR3 is built from 11 residues. Germline CDR1 MGHRA, CDR2 YSYEKL. The CDR3 spells CVSSQSGELFF. The CDR3, as DNA: TGCGTCAGCAGCCAGTCCGGGGAGCTGTTTTTT.

The genes are TRBV20-1 and TRBJ1-6; TRBD1 is a possible D gene (5 bases). The CDR3 runs to 15 residues. The V end was cut by 0 bases, the J end by 9 bases, with 15 bases between. From germline, CDR1 is DFQATT and CDR2 SNEGSKA (reference sequence). DNA of the CDR3: TGCAGTGCTAGAGATCCCACAGGCGTAGGTTCACCCCTCCACTTT. Protein product: CSARDPTGVGSPLHF.

The chain combines TRBV4-2 with TRBJ2-3; 9 bases line up with TRBD2. From germline, CDR1 is LGHNA and CDR2 YNFKEQ. After removal of 4 bases from V and 2 bases from J, the junction contained 19 bases not matched to a gene. The CDR3 is made up of 20 amino acids. CDR3 nucleotides: TGTGCCAGCAGCCTTGCGTTGGGTAGTGGGGCGGGGGGGTCCACAGATACGCAGTATTTT. Encoded protein: CASSLALGSGAGGSTDTQYF.

On this clonotype: A read error may explain this, as a much larger clone is one base away. This chain connects TRBV24-1 to TRBJ2-5; TRBD1 might be the D (6 bases). The CDR3 has 12 residues. Per the germline V gene, CDR1 is KGHDR and CDR2 is SFDVKD. Written as DNA, the CDR3 is TGTGCCGCCAGATACAGGGAAGAGACCCAGTACTTC. Its protein is CAARYREETQYF.

To note about this clonotype: A much more abundant neighbour one base away suggests this may be a read error. The chain couples TRBV6-2 or TRBV6-3 to TRBJ1-5; D is perhaps TRBD1 (6 bases). Germline V lookup: CDR1 MNHEY, CDR2 SVGEGT. Trimming took 6 bases from V and 7 from J, leaving 19 bases between them. The CDR3 spans 15 residues. The CDR3 sequence: CASRSQGIGKQPQHF. CDR3 DNA sequence: TGTGCCAGCAGATCTCAGGGGATTGGGAAACAGCCCCAGCATTTT.

To note about this clonotype: This may arise from a read error, as a much more abundant clone is one base away. The V call is TRBV6-2 or TRBV6-3, the J call TRBJ2-2; tentatively, D is TRBD1 (6 bases). This CDR3 has 15 residues. The germline V gene has CDR1 MNHEY and CDR2 SVGEGT. V lost 8 bases and J 3 bases, leaving 16 bases between the germline ends. The chain's CDR3 is CASRTGLGDTGELFF. The CDR3 coding sequence is TGTGCCAGCCGAACAGGGTTGGGGGACACCGGGGAGCTGTTTTTT.